Detailed here is one T cell receptor beta chain. Antigen specificity is unknown. This sample is drawn from a study of cytomegalovirus exposure and HLA in healthy donors. Findings and limits, study-wide: Most TCR sequences proved rare, with some public TCRs found in many donors.

This CDR3 region has 14 residues. V lost 3 bases and J lost 9; bases outside the gene matches: 11. CDR1 LNHDA and CDR2 SQIVND come from the germline V gene (reference sequence). PCR primers comprised 60 Vbeta and 13 Jbeta primers. Method: immunoSEQ multiplex PCR; TCRdb's copy keeps in-frame clones and lacks some. The sample yields about 160,000 clones, approximately 81% seen once. Source material: PBMCs. The chain carries TRBV19 and TRBJ2-7; TRBD1 matches 7 bases. The clonotype was recovered from a man between 18 and 35 years old in good health and CMV-seronegative. DNA of the CDR3: TGTGCCAGTAGTATCGACAGGGAGCGACCCTCGCAGTACTTC. Translated: CASSIDRERPSQYF.